This entry describes one TCR beta chain. The sample is drawn from a study of blood T cell repertoires in COVID-19. The germline V gene encodes CDR1 MDHEN and CDR2 SYDVKM. CDR3 size: 14 residues. The germline V and J ends were trimmed by 5 bases and 2 bases, with 12 bases remaining between them. Under the authors' procedure: Amplified reference gene primers provided the basis for estimating nucleated cell counts. Clones were sequenced by immunoSEQ multiplex PCR, and TCRdb holds only the in-frame ones, with some missing. Clonal size and the V and J genes are those of that table, whereas D and trimming came from the DNA. The sample includes 260,000 or so clones, 85% of them seen just once.

The TCR was taken from a woman aged 45-59 years who had recovered from COVID-19. The chain couples TRBV28 to TRBJ2-5; D unclear. What was sequenced was PBMCs or T cells enriched from blood (not recorded which). The CDR3 spells CASSHPNAQETQYF. CDR3 bases: TGTGCCAGCAGTCATCCAAACGCGCAAGAGACCCAGTACTTC.